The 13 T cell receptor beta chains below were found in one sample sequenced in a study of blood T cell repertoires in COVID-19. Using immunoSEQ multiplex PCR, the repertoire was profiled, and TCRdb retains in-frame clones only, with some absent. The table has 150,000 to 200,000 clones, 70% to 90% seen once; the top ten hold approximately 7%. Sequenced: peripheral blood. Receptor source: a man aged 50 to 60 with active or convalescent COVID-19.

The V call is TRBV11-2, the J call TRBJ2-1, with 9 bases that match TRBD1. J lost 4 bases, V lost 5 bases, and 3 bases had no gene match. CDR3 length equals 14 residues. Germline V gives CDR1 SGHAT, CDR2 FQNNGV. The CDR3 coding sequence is TGTGCCAGCAGCCCGGGACAGGGTTACAATGAGCAGTTCTTC. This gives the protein CASSPGQGYNEQFF.

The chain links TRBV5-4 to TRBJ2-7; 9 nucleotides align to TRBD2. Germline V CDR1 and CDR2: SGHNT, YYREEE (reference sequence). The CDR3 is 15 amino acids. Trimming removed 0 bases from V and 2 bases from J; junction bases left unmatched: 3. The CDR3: CASSLEASGAYEQYF. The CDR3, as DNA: TGTGCCAGCAGCTTGGAGGCTAGCGGGGCCTACGAGCAGTACTTC. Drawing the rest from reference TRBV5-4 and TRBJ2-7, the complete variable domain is ETGVTQSPTHLIKTRGQQVTLRCSSQSGHNTVSWYQQALGQGPQFIFQYYREEENGRGNFPPRFSGLQFPNYSSELNVNALELDDSALYLCASSLEASGAYEQYFGPGTRLTVT.

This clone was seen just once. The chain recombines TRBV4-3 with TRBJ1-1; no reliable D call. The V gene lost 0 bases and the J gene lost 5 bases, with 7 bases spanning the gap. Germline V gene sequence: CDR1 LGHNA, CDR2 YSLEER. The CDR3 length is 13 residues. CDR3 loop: CASSQDPRTEAFF. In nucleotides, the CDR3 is TGCGCCAGCAGCCAAGATCCGAGGACTGAAGCTTTCTTT.

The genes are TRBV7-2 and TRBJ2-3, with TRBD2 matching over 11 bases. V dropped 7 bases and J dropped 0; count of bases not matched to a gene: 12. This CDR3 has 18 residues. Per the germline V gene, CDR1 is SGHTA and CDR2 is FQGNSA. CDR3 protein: CASIWLAGGPPSTDTQYF. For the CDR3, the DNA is TGTGCCAGCATTTGGCTAGCGGGGGGACCCCCTAGCACAGATACGCAGTATTTT.

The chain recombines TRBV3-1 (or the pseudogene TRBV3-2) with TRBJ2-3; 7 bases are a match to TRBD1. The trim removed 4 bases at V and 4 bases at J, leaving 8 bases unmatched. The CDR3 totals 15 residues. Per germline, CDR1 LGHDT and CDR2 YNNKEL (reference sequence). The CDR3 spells CASSRRKTGADTQYF. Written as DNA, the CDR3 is TGTGCCAGCAGCCGCCGCAAAACAGGGGCAGATACGCAGTATTTT.

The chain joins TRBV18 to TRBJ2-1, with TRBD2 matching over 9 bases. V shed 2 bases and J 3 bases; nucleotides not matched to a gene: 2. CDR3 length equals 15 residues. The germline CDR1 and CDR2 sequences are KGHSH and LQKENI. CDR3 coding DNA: TGTGCCAGCTCACCAAGCGGGAGGAGCTACAATGAGCAGTTCTTC. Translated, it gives CASSPSGRSYNEQFF.

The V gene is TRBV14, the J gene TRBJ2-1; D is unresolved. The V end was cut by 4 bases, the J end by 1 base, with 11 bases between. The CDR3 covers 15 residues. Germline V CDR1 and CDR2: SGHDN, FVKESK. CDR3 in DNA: TGTGCCAGCAGCCCAAGACTCTTTTCCTACAATGAGCAGTTCTTC. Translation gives CASSPRLFSYNEQFF.

Written as DNA, the CDR3 is TGTGCCAGCAGTAGGAATCCGGGACAGACATCCTATGGCTACACCTTC. Its protein is CASSRNPGQTSYGYTF. V usage is TRBV6-6 and J usage is TRBJ1-2; TRBD1 matches at 7 bases. V dropped 5 bases and J dropped 4; count of bases not matched to a gene: 13. Germline-derived CDR1 and CDR2 are MNHNY and SVGAGI (reference sequence). The CDR3 length is 16 residues.

The CDR3 nucleotides are TGTGCCAGTAGTAGACCGACGGGACAGCCCCAAGAGACCCAGTACTTC. This encodes CASSRPTGQPQETQYF. The chain recombines TRBV19 with TRBJ2-5, with 7 bases fitting TRBD1. Trimming took 4 bases from V and 1 from J; bases not matched to a gene: 9. This CDR3 is 16 amino acids long. In germline, CDR1 is LNHDA, CDR2 SQIVND (reference sequence).

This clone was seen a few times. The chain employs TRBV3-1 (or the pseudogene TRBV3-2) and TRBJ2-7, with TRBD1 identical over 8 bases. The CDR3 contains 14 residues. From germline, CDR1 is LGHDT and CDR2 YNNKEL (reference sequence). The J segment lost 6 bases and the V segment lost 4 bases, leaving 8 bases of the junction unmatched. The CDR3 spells CASSPSTGDVEQYF. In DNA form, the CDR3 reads TGTGCCAGCAGCCCCTCGACAGGGGATGTCGAGCAGTACTTC.

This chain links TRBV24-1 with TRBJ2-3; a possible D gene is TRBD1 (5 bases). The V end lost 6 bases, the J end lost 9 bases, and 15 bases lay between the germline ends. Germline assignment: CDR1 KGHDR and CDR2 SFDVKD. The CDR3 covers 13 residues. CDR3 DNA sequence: TGTGCCACCAGTCGGACATCCTCAGGGACGCAGTATTTT. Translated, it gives CATSRTSSGTQYF.

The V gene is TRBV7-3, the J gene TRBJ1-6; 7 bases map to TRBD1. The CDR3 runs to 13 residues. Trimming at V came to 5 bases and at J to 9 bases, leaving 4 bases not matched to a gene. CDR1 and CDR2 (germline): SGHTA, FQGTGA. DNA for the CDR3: TGTGCCAGCAGCCAAAACAGGGGTTCACCCCTCCACTTT. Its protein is CASSQNRGSPLHF.

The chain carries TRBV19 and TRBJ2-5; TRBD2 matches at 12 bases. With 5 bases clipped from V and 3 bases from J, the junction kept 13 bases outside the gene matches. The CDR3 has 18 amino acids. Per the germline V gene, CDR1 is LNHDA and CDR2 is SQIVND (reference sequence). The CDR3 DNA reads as TGTGCCAGTAGTTCACAAGGACTAGCGGGGACCCCAAAAGAGACCCAGTACTTC. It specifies CASSSQGLAGTPKETQYF.